A single T cell receptor (beta chain) is shown here with its context. Germline assignment: CDR1 SGDLS and CDR2 YYNGEE. CDR3 length: 15 residues. With V trimmed by 4 bases and J by 4 bases, 6 bases remained unmatched. This sample was included in a study of blood T cell repertoires in COVID-19. Sequencing used immunoSEQ multiplex PCR; TCRdb keeps in-frame clones, though not all of them. Counted here are around 39,000 clones, 80% to 90% occurring once; the ten biggest clones make up under 5.5%. This sequence joins TRBV9 and TRBJ2-5, with 11 nucleotides matching TRBD1. Sequenced sample: peripheral blood. The receptor comes from a man in his forties with active COVID-19. CDR3 in amino acids: CASSPRTGGGETQYF. As DNA, the CDR3 is TGTGCCAGCAGCCCCCGGACAGGGGGCGGAGAGACCCAGTACTTC.